This T cell receptor beta chain is from a study of cytomegalovirus exposure and HLA in healthy donors (dated by TCRdb to 2017 to 2019). Some background on the complete study: In an earlier analysis of approximately 640 of the donors, 250 to 350 Gb of sequence data and just under 120 million unique TCR beta sequences from 180 million or so T cells were reported. The T cell repertoires of 670 or so subjects were profiled by immunosequencing and related to cytomegalovirus serostatus. Donor age, sex, ethnicity and CMV serostatus were collected together with the repertoire data. Several DR-DQ haplotypes were handled as single units for association and clustering because linkage in the cohort was strong. Roughly 310 gigabases of sequencing data and tens of millions of unique TCR sequences were included in an early release covering under 650 HLA-typed donors. A later genetic analysis used genome-wide SNP genotypes for 398 of the 666 donors, treating that subset as a discovery cohort. Typing coverage differed by locus: A, B, C, DRB1 and DQB1 were typed in about 629-640 donors, DQA1 in about 500, DPA1 in nearly 610, and DPB1 in around 440. To predict cytomegalovirus infection status, the study combined high-throughput TCR immunosequencing, statistical association of individual TCRs with disease status, and machine learning. An earlier analysis of approximately 500 of the donors applied high-throughput TCR beta sequencing to assess whether each TCR beta V gene segment acted as functional or pseudogenic. Both class I and class II loci were covered by HLA typing, at four-digit resolution. Every discovery cohort repertoire had been produced on one sequencing platform. Rather than drawing on any new phenotypic data, the later analysis identified candidate immune exposures from TCR beta sequences and the way those sequences occurred across donors. In addition to the first cohort of several hundred subjects, a separate validation cohort of approximately 130 different subjects was used. Across some 400 genotyped donors of the cohort, an average of approximately 240,000 unique TCR beta nucleotide sequences per donor were sequenced, and approximately 19% of those sequences were non-productive. Of the 350 to 450 genotyped donors, more than 75% were placed in the genetic ancestry cluster associated with self-reported Caucasian donors. To study patterns of TCR occurrence, a later analysis re-analyzed previously published TCR beta repertoires from 666 donors and added high-resolution HLA genotyping. The study was designed to test whether signatures of past pathogen exposure could be identified by cataloging public T cell receptors.

The cohort comprised several hundred healthy bone marrow donors. Cohort members were all nominally healthy when sampled, although unrecorded immune exposures were likely present. The donor tested CMV seronegative, placing the donor among the approximately 400 seronegative members of the cohort. A peripheral blood sample was collected from each donor, and TCR beta sequencing was performed on peripheral blood mononuclear cells. The Qiagen DNeasy Blood Extraction Kit was used to extract genomic DNA from the blood cell samples. This clone was recorded a few times. The target of this receptor is not known. Base qualities are not recorded, but no much larger clone differs from it by a single base. V and J lose 5 bases and 2 bases, and a span of 11 bases separates them. The CDR3 contains 13 residues, cysteine and phenylalanine counted. The sequence is cut down to CDR3 DNA, 39 bases in frame from base 1. Reading the germline V gene gives CDR1 SGHRS and CDR2 YFSETQ.

Library creation used the immunoSEQ multiplex PCR assay. A mixture of 60 forward primers for TCR Vbeta segments and 13 reverse primers for TCR Jbeta segments was used in the multiplex PCR. The CDR3 region of rearranged TCR beta genes was amplified from genomic DNA by a multiplex PCR assay. Amplified TCR beta libraries were sequenced as 87-base-pair reads on the Illumina HiSeq System. In the paper's pipeline: In a later analysis, roughly 80 million unique TCR beta chains were counted across the 650 to 750 repertoires, and approximately 11 million of these chains were shared by at least two donors. Raw reads were error-corrected and collapsed into unique sequences with a nearest-neighbor algorithm that merged closely related sequences to remove PCR and sequencing errors. V, D and J gene segments were assigned by aligning CDR3 sequences to IMGT reference sequences. For a sequence to be retained, a match of at least six nucleotides was required to both a V gene segment and a J gene segment. A rearrangement counted as productive if the CDR3 had no stop codons and remained in frame with V and J, and every other rearrangement counted as non-productive. Following IMGT convention, CDR3 was defined as the stretch from the second conserved V-encoded cysteine to the conserved J-encoded phenylalanine. Sequences without an unambiguous match to a single V gene segment were excluded from the earlier analysis of approximately 560 of the donors. In an earlier analysis of about 590 of the donors, a V segment was called functional when productive rearrangements were above 56.7%, and segregating when the standard deviation between donors exceeded 5%. A statistical classification framework was built to diagnose cytomegalovirus status from the catalog of TCR beta chain sequences. V and J gene assignment, in a later analysis, came from comparing TCR nucleotide sequences with IMGT/GENE-DB human TR gene sequences. The TCRdist pipeline was used in a later analysis to assign CDR3 sequences and most-parsimonious VDJ recombination scenarios. In a later analysis, every TCR beta chain was defined by the combination of its CDR3 amino acid sequence and its V-gene family, and reads without a unique V-gene family were dropped. In a later analysis, 450 to 600 highly shared, low-generation-probability nucleotide sequences were removed to address suspected cross-contamination and a sequencing artifact. For each public chain, a later analysis derived a clonal expansion index from normalized ranks of inferred template counts within each repertoire. A later analysis computed generation probabilities with a VDJ recombination model fitted to out-of-frame rearrangements, and checked the results against IGoR. In a later analysis, TCR-TCR, TCR-HLA and TCR-CMV co-occurrence was scored with hypergeometric tests, and a repertoire-size bias correction was applied to TCR pairs. In a later analysis, false discovery rates were estimated by permuting HLA or CMV assignments 20 times. In a later analysis, co-occurring TCRs were grouped using DBSCAN, with TCRdist sequence similarity added in when clustering inside HLA-allele-positive subsets. For co-occurrence clustering, repertoires with fewer than 30,000 or more than 120,000 public chains were excluded, along with four to six repertoires with anomalous nucleotide sharing. Not all clones reach the TCRdb copy of this immuneACCESS table, which keeps in-frame sequences only. Checked studies attribute under half of the gap to unresolved V genes and leave the rest unexplained. The V and J calls and the clone size are those of that table, but D and trimming were determined from the DNA. In this sample the table shows 100,000 to 120,000 clones, roughly 70% of which occur a single time. Of the sample, around 1.3% falls within the top ten clones.

Here is what the overall study found, with its caveats: A later analysis found that HLA-associated TCR beta chains were more clonally expanded and had lower generation probabilities than equally common non-associated chains. A later analysis associated roughly 17,000 TCR beta sequences with specific HLA alleles at a false discovery rate of 0.05. In an earlier analysis of roughly 560 of the donors, most TCR beta V segments were observed in productive rearrangements about 90% or about 30% of the time, broadly matching IMGT annotations. Because HLA typing was unavailable for some donors at each locus, only the typed subset was used in association tests. A total of 164 TCR beta chains were listed by the study as associated with cytomegalovirus. In both the original and validation cohorts, the classifier was reported to diagnose cytomegalovirus status with high specificity and sensitivity. A later analysis found that TCR association rates varied across HLA loci, with DRB1 alleles showing the most associated TCRs and HLA-C alleles the fewest. Approximately 16 rarely observed V segments, including chromosome 9 orphons, were excluded from the earlier analysis of several hundred of the donors because counts were too low. The cohort was sequenced for TCR beta chains only, and without alpha or paired-chain data the features that could be detected were limited. A later genetic analysis associated a missense DCLRE1C variant with V-gene and J-gene trimming of TCR beta chains, and an independent cohort replicated the association. A further reported finding was that TCR beta sequences accurately predicted the HLA-A and HLA-B alleles for most subjects in the first cohort. According to a later analysis, parvovirus B19, influenza, CMV and Epstein-Barr virus appeared linked to several top co-occurrence clusters. Correlated functional status among segregating V segments might reflect linkage disequilibrium, but an unknown experimental factor could not be ruled out. According to a later analysis, most CMV-associated TCR beta chains appeared to be HLA-restricted, and the HLA associations seemed to be driven largely by CMV exposure. The 87-base-pair reads could not distinguish some IMGT-functional V segments, including TRBV6-2 and TRBV6-3, so those segments were excluded. Roughly uniform sequencing depth across donors was assumed in presence/absence analyses, although this assumption may not hold. In a later genetic analysis, fewer N-insertions in productive TCRs were reported among donors in an Asian-associated ancestry cluster than the approximately 710-donor mean. A group of highly shared sequence variants was considered likely to be a technical artifact of the sequencing pipeline. Three of the identified cytomegalovirus-associated TCR beta chains were confirmed in vitro to be specific for cytomegalovirus antigens. Most TCR sequences were observed very rarely across donors, whereas some public TCRs were present in many individuals. When HLA alleles, especially DR and DQ, strongly co-occurred, TCR associations were difficult to assign to individual alleles. The authors suggested that the approach could potentially be extended to other disease states and immunological phenotypes. Immune exposure information for the cohort was limited to CMV serostatus.

Sequencing input: PBMCs. This receptor chain uses TRBV5-1 and TRBJ2-7, and the D gene may be TRBD2, 6 bases matching. This TCR came from a man aged 35-49 years in good health and CMV-seronegative. The nucleotides are TGCGCCAGCAGTTGGGGGGAGCCCTACGAGCAGTACTTC. Translated, it gives CASSWGEPYEQYF.